This TCR beta chain came from a study of Ad26.COV2.S vaccination and SARS-CoV-2 variants. Study summary: Once or twice, 56 days apart, Ad26.COV2.S was delivered intramuscularly.

The treatment: roughly 20 received Ad26.COV2.S at low or high dose, single or two shots; about 5 received placebo; per-sample allocation not given. At day 63 after the first vaccine or placebo injection, samples were drawn. Boston supplied an adult donor aged 18-55 years. This CDR3 has 17 residues. Germline V CDR1 and CDR2: SGHKS, YYEKEE (reference sequence). V shed 5 bases and J shed 1 base, with 18 bases lying between them. The study, taken as a whole, reports: Vaccine recipients showed a spike-specific TCR breadth that was higher than in placebo recipients.

Regarding this clone: The antigen is undetermined.

The assay was immunoSEQ multiplex PCR, and TCRdb's table has in-frame clones only and misses some. The table lists roughly 400,000 clones, around 93% of them singletons. The rearrangement links TRBV5-5 to TRBJ2-2; D is ambiguous. This receptor was obtained from a person between 18 and 65 years old who received the Ad26.COV2.S COVID-19 vaccine or a placebo. Sequenced material: peripheral blood, taken in a trial of Ad26.COV2.S vaccine versus placebo. The CDR3 here is CASSQESPALNTGELFF. The CDR3 nucleotides are TGTGCCAGCAGTCAAGAATCTCCAGCGCTGAACACCGGGGAGCTGTTTTTT.